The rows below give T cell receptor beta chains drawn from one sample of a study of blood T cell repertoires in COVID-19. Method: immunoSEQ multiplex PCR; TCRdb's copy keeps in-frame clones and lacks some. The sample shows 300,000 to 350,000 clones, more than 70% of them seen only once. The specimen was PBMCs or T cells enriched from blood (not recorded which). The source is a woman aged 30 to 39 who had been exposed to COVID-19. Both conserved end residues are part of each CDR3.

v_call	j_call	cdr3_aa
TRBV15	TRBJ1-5	CATRSGEPNNQPQHF
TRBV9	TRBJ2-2	CASSARTGMTTGELFF
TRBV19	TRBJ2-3	CASSIEGRTLTDTQYF
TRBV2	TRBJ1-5	CASSEPLTGDSNQPQHF
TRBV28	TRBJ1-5	CASSRQGAVNQPQHF
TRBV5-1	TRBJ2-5	CASSLAGDRGPITQETQYF
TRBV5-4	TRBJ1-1	CASSFANRDTEAFF
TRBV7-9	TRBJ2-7	CASSLRLAVDEQYF
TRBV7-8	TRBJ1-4	CASSLGQGVSEKLFF
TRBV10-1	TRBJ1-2	CASSPTGRDGYTF
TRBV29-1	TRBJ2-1	CSGRLDNEQFF
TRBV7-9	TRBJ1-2	CASSLEGQLYGYTF
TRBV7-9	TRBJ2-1	CASSSSSYNEQFF
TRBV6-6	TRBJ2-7	CASSYSLTSTGEQYF
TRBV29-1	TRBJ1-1	CSGNRDREAFF
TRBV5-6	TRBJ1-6	CASSLDRGWNSPLHF
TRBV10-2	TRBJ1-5	CASSGATQPQHF
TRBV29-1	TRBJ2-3	CSVGLGADTDTQYF
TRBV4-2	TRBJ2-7	CASSQDPTFGEQYF
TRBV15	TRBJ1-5	CATSRSPTGNNQPQHF
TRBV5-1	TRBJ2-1	CASSGGLAGMSNEQFF
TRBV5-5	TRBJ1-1	CASSLGGAGEAFF
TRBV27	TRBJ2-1	CASRRLAGAYNEQFF
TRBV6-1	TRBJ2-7	CASSEELAGGPYEQYF
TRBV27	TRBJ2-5	CASIALGAGEETQYF
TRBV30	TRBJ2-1	CAWSARLAGGHNEQFF
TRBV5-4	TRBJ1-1	CAGHGWGLLTEAFF
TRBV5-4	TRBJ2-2	CASSLSSALNTGELFF
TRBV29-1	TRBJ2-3	CSSIRTGGTDTQYF
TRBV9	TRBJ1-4	CASSVGVGVGEKLFF
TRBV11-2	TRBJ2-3	CASSLVPGGLAGGDTQYF
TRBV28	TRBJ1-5	CASSSVTGFGGNQPQHF
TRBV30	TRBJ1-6	CAWCGDPLHF
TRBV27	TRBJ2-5	CASSPGARETQYF
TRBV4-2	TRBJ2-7	CASSPGLAYEQYF
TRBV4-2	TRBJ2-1	CASSQDRGSHNEQFF
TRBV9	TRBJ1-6	CASSEGAGTGNSPLHF